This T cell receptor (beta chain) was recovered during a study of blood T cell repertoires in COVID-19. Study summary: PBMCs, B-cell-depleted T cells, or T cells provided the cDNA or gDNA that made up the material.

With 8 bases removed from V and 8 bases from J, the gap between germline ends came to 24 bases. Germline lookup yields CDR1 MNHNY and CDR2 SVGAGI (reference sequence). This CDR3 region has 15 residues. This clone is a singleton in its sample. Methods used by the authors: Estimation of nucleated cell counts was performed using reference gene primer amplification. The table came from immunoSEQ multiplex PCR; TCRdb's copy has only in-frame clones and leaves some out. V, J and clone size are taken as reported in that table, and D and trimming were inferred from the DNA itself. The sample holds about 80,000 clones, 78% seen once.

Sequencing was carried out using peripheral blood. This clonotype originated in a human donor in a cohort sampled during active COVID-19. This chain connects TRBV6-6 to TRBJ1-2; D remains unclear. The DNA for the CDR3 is TGTGCCAGCGGGCGTCGCGAGGCCGGGGAAAAAGGCTACACCTTC. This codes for CASGRREAGEKGYTF.